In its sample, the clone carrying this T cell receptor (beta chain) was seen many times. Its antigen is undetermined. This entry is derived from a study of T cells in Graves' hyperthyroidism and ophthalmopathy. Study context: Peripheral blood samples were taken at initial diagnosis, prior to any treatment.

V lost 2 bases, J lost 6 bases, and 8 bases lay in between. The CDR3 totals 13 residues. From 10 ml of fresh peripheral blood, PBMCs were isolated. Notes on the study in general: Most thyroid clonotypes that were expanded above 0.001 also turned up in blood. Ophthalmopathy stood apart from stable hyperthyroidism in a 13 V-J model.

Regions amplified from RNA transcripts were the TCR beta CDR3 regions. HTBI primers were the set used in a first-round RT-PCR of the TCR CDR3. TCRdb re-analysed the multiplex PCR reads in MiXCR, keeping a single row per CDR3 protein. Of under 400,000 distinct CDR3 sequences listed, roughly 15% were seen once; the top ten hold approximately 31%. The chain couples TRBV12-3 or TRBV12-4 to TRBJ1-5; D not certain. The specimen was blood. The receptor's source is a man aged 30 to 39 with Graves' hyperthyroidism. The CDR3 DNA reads TGTGCCAGCAGTTTATTGGCCGGTCAGCCCCAGCATTTT. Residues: CASSLLAGQPQHF.